The entry below describes one TCR beta chain. Original data processing: Amplification of reference gene primers provided the estimated nucleated cell counts. The repertoire was sequenced with immunoSEQ multiplex PCR; TCRdb's copy has only in-frame clones and lacks some. From that table come the V and J calls and clone size; the DNA was used to work out D and trimming. Seen here are about 210,000 clones, about 87% observed once, and the top ten hold 1.7%. These data originate in a study of blood T cell repertoires in COVID-19. The wider study: Samples taken during acute and convalescent COVID-19 were collected in the United States, Italy and Spain. Sources were T cells, B-cell-depleted T cells, or PBMCs; the material itself was cDNA or gDNA.

The germline V gene encodes CDR1 LNHNV and CDR2 YYDKDF (reference sequence). V lost 0 bases and J lost 7, with 15 bases in between. The CDR3 is made up of 16 amino acids. The gene calls are TRBV15 and TRBJ2-2, with D tentatively TRBD2 (6 bases). Sequencing was performed on peripheral blood. This clonotype was obtained from a man between 65 and 80 years old with acute or convalescent COVID-19. CDR3 bases: TGTGCCACCAGCAGAGATGTGGGGACTCAAGGCGGGGAGCTGTTTTTT. Amino acid sequence: CATSRDVGTQGGELFF.